This T cell receptor beta chain was profiled in a study of graft-versus-host responses after intestinal transplantation. Data came from immunoSEQ multiplex PCR; TCRdb stores just in-frame clones and leaves some out. Of 65,000 to 85,000 clones listed, around nine tenths were seen once; the top ten hold around 7%. This sequence originates from a human patient who received an intestinal transplant, so some T cells may come from the graft donor. The source material was bone marrow, sampled around 720 days after intestinal transplantation.

The CDR3 reads CASSQDGRGNLVYEQYF. The CDR3, as DNA: TGCGCCAGCAGCCAAGATGGAAGGGGAAACTTAGTCTACGAGCAGTACTTC. The V gene is TRBV4-1, the J gene TRBJ2-7, with D possibly matching TRBD1 (5 bases). Trimming left V 0 bases short and J 3 bases short, with 18 bases between. Looked up from germline, CDR1 is MGHRA and CDR2 is YSYEKL. The CDR3 is 17 residues long.